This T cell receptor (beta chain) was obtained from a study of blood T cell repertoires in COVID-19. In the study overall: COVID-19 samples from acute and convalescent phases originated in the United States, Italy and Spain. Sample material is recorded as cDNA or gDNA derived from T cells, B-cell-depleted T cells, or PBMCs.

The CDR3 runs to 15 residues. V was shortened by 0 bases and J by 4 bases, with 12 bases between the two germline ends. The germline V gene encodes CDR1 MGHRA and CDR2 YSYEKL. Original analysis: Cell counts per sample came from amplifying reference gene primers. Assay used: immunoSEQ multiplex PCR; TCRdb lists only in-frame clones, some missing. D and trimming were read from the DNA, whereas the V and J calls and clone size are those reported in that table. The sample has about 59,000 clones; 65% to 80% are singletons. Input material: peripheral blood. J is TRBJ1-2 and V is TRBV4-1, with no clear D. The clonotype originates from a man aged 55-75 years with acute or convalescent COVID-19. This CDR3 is CASSQDERRAYGYTF. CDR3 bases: TGCGCCAGCAGCCAAGATGAAAGGAGGGCCTATGGCTACACCTTC.